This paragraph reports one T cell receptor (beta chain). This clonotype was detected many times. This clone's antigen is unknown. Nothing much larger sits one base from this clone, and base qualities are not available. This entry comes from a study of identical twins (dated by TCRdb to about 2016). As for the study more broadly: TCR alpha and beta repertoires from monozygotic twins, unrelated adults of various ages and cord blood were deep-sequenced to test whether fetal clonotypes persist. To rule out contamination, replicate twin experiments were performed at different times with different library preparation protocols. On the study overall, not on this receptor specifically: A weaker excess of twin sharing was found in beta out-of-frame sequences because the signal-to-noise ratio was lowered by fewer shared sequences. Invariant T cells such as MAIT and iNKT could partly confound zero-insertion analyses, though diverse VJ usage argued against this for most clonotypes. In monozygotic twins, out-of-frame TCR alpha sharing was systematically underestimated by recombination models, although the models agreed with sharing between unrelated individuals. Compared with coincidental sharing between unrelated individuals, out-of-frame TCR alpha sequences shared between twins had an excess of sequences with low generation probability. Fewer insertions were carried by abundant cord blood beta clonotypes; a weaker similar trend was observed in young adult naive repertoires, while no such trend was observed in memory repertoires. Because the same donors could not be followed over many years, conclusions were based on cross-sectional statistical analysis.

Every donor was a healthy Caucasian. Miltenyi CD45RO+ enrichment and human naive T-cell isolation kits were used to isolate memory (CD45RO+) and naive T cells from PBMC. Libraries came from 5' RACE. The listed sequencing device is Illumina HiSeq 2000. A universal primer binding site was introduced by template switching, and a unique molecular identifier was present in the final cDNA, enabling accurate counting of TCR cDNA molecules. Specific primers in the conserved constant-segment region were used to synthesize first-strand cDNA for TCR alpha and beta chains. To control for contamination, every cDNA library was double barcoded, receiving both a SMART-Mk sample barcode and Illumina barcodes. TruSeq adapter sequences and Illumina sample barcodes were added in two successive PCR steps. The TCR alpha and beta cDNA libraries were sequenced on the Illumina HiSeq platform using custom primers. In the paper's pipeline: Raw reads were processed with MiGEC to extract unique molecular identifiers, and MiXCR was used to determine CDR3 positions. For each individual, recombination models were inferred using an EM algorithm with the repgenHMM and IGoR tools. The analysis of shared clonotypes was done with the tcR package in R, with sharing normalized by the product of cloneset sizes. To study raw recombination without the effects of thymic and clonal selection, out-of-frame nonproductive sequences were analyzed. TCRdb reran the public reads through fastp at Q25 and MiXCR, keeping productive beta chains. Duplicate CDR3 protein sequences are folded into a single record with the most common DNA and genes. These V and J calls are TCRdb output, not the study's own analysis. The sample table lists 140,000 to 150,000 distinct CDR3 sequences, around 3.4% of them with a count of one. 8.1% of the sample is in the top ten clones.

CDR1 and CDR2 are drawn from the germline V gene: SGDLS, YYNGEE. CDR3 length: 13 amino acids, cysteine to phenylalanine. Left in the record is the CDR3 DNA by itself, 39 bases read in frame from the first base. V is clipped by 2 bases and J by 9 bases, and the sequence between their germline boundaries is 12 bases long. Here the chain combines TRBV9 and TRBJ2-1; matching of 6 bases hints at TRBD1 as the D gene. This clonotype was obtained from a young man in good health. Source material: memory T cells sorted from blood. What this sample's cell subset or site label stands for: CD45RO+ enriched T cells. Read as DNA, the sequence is TGTGCCAGCAGCGTCACCAGGGGAGCTGAGCAGTTCTTC. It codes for CASSVTRGAEQFF. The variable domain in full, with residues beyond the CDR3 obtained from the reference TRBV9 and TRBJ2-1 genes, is DSGVTQTPKHLITATGQRVTLRCSPRSGDLSVYWYQQSLDQGLQFLIQYYNGEERAKGNILERFSAQQFPDLHSELNLSSLELGDSALYFCASSVTRGAEQFFGPGTRLTVL.